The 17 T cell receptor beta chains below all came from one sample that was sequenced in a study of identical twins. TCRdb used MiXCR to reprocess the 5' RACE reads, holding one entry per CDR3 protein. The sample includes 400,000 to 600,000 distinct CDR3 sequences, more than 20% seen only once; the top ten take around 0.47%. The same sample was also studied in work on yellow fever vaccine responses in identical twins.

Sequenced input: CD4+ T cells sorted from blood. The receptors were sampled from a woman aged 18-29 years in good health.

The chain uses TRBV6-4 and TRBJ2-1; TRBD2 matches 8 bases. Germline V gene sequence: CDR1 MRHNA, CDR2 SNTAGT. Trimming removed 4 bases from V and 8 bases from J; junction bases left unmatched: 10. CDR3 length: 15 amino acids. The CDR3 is CASSVGHGRGDEQFF. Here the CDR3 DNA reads TGTGCCAGCAGTGTAGGTCACGGGAGGGGTGATGAGCAGTTCTTC.

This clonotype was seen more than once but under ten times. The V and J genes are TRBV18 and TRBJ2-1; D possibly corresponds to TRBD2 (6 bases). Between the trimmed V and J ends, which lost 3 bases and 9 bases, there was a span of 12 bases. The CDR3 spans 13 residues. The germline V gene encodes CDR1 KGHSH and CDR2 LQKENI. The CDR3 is CASSPSREGEQFF. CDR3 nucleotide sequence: TGTGCCAGCTCACCCTCGCGGGAAGGTGAGCAGTTCTTC.

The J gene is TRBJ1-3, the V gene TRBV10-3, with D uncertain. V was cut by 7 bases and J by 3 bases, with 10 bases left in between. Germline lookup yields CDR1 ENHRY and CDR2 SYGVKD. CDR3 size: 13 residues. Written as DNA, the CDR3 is TGTGCCATCAAGCCGGCGGATGGAAACACCATATATTTT. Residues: CAIKPADGNTIYF.

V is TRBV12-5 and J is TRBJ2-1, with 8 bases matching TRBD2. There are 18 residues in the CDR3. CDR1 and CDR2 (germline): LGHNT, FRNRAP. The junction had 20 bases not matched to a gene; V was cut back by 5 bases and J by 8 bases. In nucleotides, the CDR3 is TGTGCTAGTGGTACCTTCTTAACCGGGACTAGGGAAAGCGATGAGCAGTTCTTC. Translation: CASGTFLTGTRESDEQFF.

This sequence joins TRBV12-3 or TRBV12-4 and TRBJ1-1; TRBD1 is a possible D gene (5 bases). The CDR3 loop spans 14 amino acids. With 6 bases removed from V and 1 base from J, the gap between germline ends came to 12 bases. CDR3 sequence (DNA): TGTGCCAGCAGCCGCGACAGAAAGAACACTGAAGCTTTCTTT. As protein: CASSRDRKNTEAFF.

The CDR3: CASNSREAGELFF. In nucleotides, the CDR3 is TGTGCCTCAAACAGTCGGGAAGCCGGGGAGCTGTTTTTT. This sequence joins TRBV2 and TRBJ2-2; tentatively, D is TRBD2 (5 bases). CDR3 length equals 13 residues. Germline V gene data show CDR1 as SNHLY and CDR2 as FYNNEI. The V end was cut by 11 bases, the J end by 6 bases, with 16 bases between.

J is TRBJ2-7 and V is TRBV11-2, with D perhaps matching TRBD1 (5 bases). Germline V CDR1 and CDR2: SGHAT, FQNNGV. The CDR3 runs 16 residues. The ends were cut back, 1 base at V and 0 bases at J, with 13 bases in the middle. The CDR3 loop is CASSLGRGGFSYEQYF. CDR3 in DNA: TGTGCCAGCAGCTTAGGTAGGGGCGGATTCTCCTACGAGCAGTACTTC.

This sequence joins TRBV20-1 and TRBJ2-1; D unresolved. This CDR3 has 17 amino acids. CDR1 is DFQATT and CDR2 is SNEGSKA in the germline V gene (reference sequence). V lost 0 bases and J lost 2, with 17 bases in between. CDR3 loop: CSARDRRLALPYNEQFF. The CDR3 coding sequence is TGCAGTGCTAGAGACCGGCGGTTAGCTCTCCCCTACAATGAGCAGTTCTTC.

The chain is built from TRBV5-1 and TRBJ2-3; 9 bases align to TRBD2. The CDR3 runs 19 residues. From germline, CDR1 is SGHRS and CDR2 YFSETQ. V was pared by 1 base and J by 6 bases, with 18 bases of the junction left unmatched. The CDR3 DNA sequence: TGCGCCAGCAGCTTGCTGGCGGGAGGGAAATCTTCAAGGTCGGATACGCAGTATTTT. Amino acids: CASSLLAGGKSSRSDTQYF.

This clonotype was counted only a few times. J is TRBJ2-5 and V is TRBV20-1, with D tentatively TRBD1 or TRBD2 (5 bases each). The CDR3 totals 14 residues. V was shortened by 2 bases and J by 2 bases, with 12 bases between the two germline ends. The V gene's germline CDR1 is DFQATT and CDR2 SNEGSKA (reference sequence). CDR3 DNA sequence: TGCAGTGCTAGACCCTGGGACGCACAAGAGACCCAGTACTTC. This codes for CSARPWDAQETQYF.

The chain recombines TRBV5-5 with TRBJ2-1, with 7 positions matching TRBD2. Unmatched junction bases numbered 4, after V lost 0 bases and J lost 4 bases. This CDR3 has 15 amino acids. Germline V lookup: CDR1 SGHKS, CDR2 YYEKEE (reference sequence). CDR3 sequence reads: CASSLERGPYNEQFF. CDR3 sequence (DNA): TGTGCCAGCAGCTTGGAGCGGGGTCCATACAATGAGCAGTTCTTC.

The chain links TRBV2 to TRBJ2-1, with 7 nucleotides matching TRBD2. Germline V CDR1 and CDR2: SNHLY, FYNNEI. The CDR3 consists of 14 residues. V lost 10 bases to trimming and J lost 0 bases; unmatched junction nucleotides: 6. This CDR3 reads CATALALSYNEQFF. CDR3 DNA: TGTGCCACCGCACTAGCGCTCTCCTACAATGAGCAGTTCTTC.

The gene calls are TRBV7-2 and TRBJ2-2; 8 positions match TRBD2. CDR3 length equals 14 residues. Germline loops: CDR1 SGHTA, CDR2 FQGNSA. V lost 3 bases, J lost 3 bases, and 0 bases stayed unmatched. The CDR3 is CASSLTSDTGELFF. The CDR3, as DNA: TGTGCCAGCAGCTTGACTAGCGACACCGGGGAGCTGTTTTTT. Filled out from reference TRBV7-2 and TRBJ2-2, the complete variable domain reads GAGVSQSPSNKVTEKGKDVELRCDPISGHTALYWYRQSLGQGLEFLIYFQGNSAPDKSGLPSDRFSAERTGGSVSTLTIQRTQQEDSAVYLCASSLTSDTGELFFGEGSRLTVL.

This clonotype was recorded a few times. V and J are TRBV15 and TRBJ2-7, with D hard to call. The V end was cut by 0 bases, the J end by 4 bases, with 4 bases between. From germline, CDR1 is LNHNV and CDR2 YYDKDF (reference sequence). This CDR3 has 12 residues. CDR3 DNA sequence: TGTGCCACCAGCAGAGATTTGTACGAGCAGTACTTC. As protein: CATSRDLYEQYF.

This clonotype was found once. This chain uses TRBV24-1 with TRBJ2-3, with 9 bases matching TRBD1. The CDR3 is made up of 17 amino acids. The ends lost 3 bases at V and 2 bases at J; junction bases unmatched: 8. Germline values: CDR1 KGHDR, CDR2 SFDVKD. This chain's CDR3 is CATSDKYRGPSTDTQYF. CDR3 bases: TGTGCCACCAGTGATAAATACAGGGGGCCTTCCACAGATACGCAGTATTTT.

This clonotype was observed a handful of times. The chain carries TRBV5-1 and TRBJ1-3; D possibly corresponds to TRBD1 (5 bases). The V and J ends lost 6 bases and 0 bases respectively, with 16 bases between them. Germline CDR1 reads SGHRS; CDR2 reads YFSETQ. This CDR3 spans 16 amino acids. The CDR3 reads CASTTGGTNSGNTIYF. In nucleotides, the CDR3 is TGCGCCAGCACAACGGGGGGAACCAACTCTGGAAACACCATATATTTT.

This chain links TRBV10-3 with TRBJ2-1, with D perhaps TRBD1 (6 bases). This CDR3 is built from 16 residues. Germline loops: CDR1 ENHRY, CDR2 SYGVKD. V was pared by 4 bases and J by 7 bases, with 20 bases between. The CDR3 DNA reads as TGTGCCATCAGTGGGGGGCACCCTACCCTCCAGAATGAGCAGTTCTTC. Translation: CAISGGHPTLQNEQFF.